One sample yielded the 7 T cell receptor beta chains listed below, sequenced in a study of T cell repertoires in cytomegalovirus infection. For these receptors, no antigen is known. TCRdb recomputed calls from the reads with MiXCR, one row per CDR3 protein. This repertoire shows over 45,000 distinct CDR3 sequences, under 25% found once; its top ten account for around 90%. This material consisted of CD8+ T cells from cultured PBMCs, taken from culture after CMV antigen stimulation. All receptors derive from a human donor in good health (CMV status not recorded). Some clones in this sample may be carry-over from other donors' samples.

In its sample, this clonotype was seen many times. The chain recombines TRBV27 with TRBJ2-1; TRBD2 matches at 7 bases. The J segment lost 15 bases and the V segment lost 5 bases, leaving 13 bases of the junction unmatched. The CDR3 length is 13 residues. Germline V gene data show CDR1 as MNHEY and CDR2 as SMNVEV (reference sequence). Written as DNA, the CDR3 is TGTGCCAGCAGTATGGGTGCGGGAGCCGATTGGTTCTTC. It yields the protein CASSMGAGADWFF.

The table lists this clonotype with a few counts. The V call is TRBV6-2 or TRBV6-3, the J call TRBJ1-5; a possible D gene is TRBD1 (5 bases). The CDR3 is made up of 11 amino acids. V dropped 2 bases and J dropped 9 bases, with 5 bases sitting between them. CDR1 and CDR2 (germline): MNHEY, SVGEGT. The CDR3 sequence: CASSYGGPQHF. The CDR3 nucleotides are TGTGCCAGCAGTTACGGGGGGCCCCAGCATTTT.

The chain uses TRBV6-2 or TRBV6-3 and TRBJ2-3, with 11 bases lining up with TRBD2. With V trimmed by 5 bases and J by 11 bases, 6 bases remained unmatched. Germline assignment: CDR1 MNHEY and CDR2 SVGEGT. This CDR3 region has 13 residues. The CDR3 loop is CASSMGLADEQYF. CDR3 nucleotide sequence: TGTGCCAGCAGTATGGGACTAGCGGATGAGCAGTATTTT.

A single count supports this clonotype. The chain couples TRBV10-2 to TRBJ2-1; 7 bases align to TRBD2. J was trimmed by 10 bases and V by 7 bases; bases with no gene match: 4. Germline CDR1 reads WSHSY; CDR2 reads SAAADI. This CDR3 has 11 amino acids. This CDR3 is CASTAGDEQFF. DNA for the CDR3: TGCGCCAGCACTGCGGGAGACGAGCAGTTCTTC.

V gene TRBV7-8 combines with J gene TRBJ2-3, with 9 bases aligning to TRBD1. With V trimmed by 4 bases and J by 0 bases, 14 bases remained unmatched. The germline V gene has CDR1 SGHVS and CDR2 FQNEAQ. The CDR3 totals 19 residues. The DNA for the CDR3 is TGTGCCAGCAGCTCGGACAGGGGCAGGGGGCGAGGTAGCACAGATACGCAGTATTTT. Translation gives CASSSDRGRGRGSTDTQYF. Using reference TRBV7-8 and TRBJ2-3 for the parts outside the CDR3, the full variable domain is GAGVSQSPRYKVAKRGQDVALRCDPISGHVSLFWYQQALGQGPEFLTYFQNEAQLDKSGLPSDRFFAERPEGSVSTLKIQRTQQEDSAVYLCASSSDRGRGRGSTDTQYFGPGTRLTVL.

This clonotype was observed many times. The V and J genes are TRBV10-3 and TRBJ1-6, with no clear D. V shed 0 bases and J shed 10 bases, with 10 bases lying between them. Germline CDR1 reads ENHRY; CDR2 reads SYGVKD. CDR3 length: 14 amino acids. The CDR3 DNA follows: TGTGCCATCAGTGAGTCGAGGGCTGGGTCACCCCTCCACTTT. Amino acid sequence: CAISESRAGSPLHF.

The chain employs TRBV6-5 and TRBJ2-7; 9 bases agree with TRBD1. The CDR3 has 15 residues. Germline CDR1 and CDR2: MNHEY and SVGAGI. The trim removed 4 bases at V and 3 bases at J, leaving 7 bases unmatched. The DNA for the CDR3 is TGTGCCAGCAGTTCCGGGACAGGGAATTTCTACGAGCAGTACTTC. Translated: CASSSGTGNFYEQYF.